This TCR beta chain came from a study of response to subunit inactivated influenza vaccine (dated by TCRdb to 2016 to 2018). Background on the whole study: Deep quantitative profiling of the T cell receptor repertoire was used in the study to follow responses to a trivalent subunit inactivated influenza vaccine. Beyond this particular receptor, the publication reports: It was suggested by the authors that each seasonal influenza vaccination may recruit only a limited number of new T cells.

The library was obtained by RT-PCR. TCRdb shows the sequencer as Illumina HiSeq 2500. TCRdb redid the processing of the public reads, applying fastp at Q25 and MiXCR, and retained in-frame beta chains. All rows with the same CDR3 protein become a single entry with the most common DNA and genes. In this sample the table shows 650,000 to 800,000 distinct CDR3 sequences, 11% to 15% of which occur a single time. The leading ten clones occupy 6.5% to 8.5% of the sample. There are a few counts of this clonotype. The antigen it recognizes is unknown. Nothing much larger sits one base from this clone, and base qualities are not available. The CDR3, from cysteine to phenylalanine, totals 12 residues. Just the 36-base CDR3 DNA is kept, in frame starting at base 1. Trimming costs V 0 bases and J 5 bases, and their ends lie 8 bases apart. Per the germline V gene (reference sequence), DFQATT is the CDR1 and SNEGSKA is the CDR2.

The sequence came from a man aged 50-60 years who received an inactivated influenza vaccine. Donor details come from another sample of the same person, matched by shared clones. This chain is built from TRBV20-1 and TRBJ2-7, with the identity of the D gene unclear. The sequences come from PBMCs from blood, collected roughly 15 days before vaccination. The DNA sequence is TGCAGTGCTAGAGACCCTCTAGACGAGCAGTACTTC. This encodes CSARDPLDEQYF.